The clone carrying this TCR beta chain has just one count. Its antigen is as yet unknown. The sample originates from a study of cytomegalovirus exposure and HLA in healthy donors. Study observations and caveats: Accounts indicate the classifier identified cytomegalovirus status with strong specificity and sensitivity.

This table comes from immunoSEQ multiplex PCR, and its TCRdb copy is limited to in-frame clones, with some not included. The sample consists of 110,000 to 150,000 clones, approximately 90% of them appearing once. Trimming removed 5 bases at V and 0 bases at J, with 20 bases between. This CDR3 region has 18 residues. Germline V gene data show CDR1 as SGHVS and CDR2 as FQNEAQ. This TCR derives from a man younger than 35 in good health and CMV-seronegative. Sequenced input: PBMCs. The V call is TRBV7-8, the J call TRBJ2-1, with D unclear. CDR3 protein: CASSPTPPRASSYNEQFF. The CDR3 DNA sequence: TGTGCCAGCAGCCCCACCCCCCCCAGAGCTAGCTCCTACAATGAGCAGTTCTTC.